Listed below are T cell receptor beta chains from one sample, sequenced in a study of blood T cells in healthy people across ages. TCRdb re-called the 5' RACE reads with MiXCR, one entry per CDR3 protein. The sample includes some 1.4 million distinct CDR3 sequences, approximately 42% of them seen just once. Sequencing was done on a sample of blood. These receptors all stem from a woman younger than 35 in good health. Each CDR3 is given with its conserved first and last residue. The D gene is left open where the match is weak. Size is stated for part of the rows, as once, few or many counts, or as a class when the clone is expanded.

V gene	clone size	D gene	J gene	CDR3 DNA	CDR3 protein
TRBV10-3	.	.	TRBJ2-3	TGTGCCATATTGGACTCTCCAGATACGCAGTATTTT	CAILDSPDTQYF
TRBV2	.	TRBD2	TRBJ2-7	TGTGCCAGCTACTCCGGGACTAGCAGCCACGAGCAGTACTTC	CASYSGTSSHEQYF
TRBV5-1	few	.	TRBJ2-1	TGCGCCAGCAGCACGGAGAATGAGCAGTTCTTC	CASSTENEQFF
TRBV27	once	TRBD2	TRBJ2-1	TGTGCCAGCACCCAACCGACTAGCGGGCACTACAATGAGCAGTTCTTC	CASTQPTSGHYNEQFF
TRBV6-5	.	TRBD2	TRBJ2-7	TGTGCCAGCAGTCTAAGTCCGGGAGGCAGCGAGCAGTACTTC	CASSLSPGGSEQYF
TRBV14	.	.	TRBJ2-5	TGTGCCAGCAGCCAAGATCTGTACAATGAGCAGTACTTC	CASSQDLYNEQYF
TRBV20-1	few	.	TRBJ2-7	TGCAGTGCTAGGGCTGCCGGACTAAACCCCTACGAGCAGTACTTC	CSARAAGLNPYEQYF
TRBV20-1	.	.	TRBJ2-3	TGCAGTGCGTTCGAGGGGGGGGTGGCAGATACGCAGTATTTT	CSAFEGGVADTQYF
TRBV2	.	TRBD2	TRBJ2-7	TGTGCCAGCAGTGACTTGGTTGGGCGGGAGAGTGTATACGAGCAGTACTTC	CASSDLVGRESVYEQYF
TRBV27	.	.	TRBJ2-7	TGTGCCAGCACCGACCTCCCTCGCAGGTGGTCCTACGAGCAGTACTTC	CASTDLPRRWSYEQYF
TRBV6-1	.	.	TRBJ1-2	TGTGCCAGTGCCTTTTCGCGCGCGGATGGCTACACCTTC	CASAFSRADGYTF
TRBV6-5	.	.	TRBJ1-2	TGTGCCAGCAGTTACTCGAGTACAGTAGCTAACTATGGCTACACCTTC	CASSYSSTVANYGYTF
TRBV9	.	.	TRBJ2-1	TGTGCCAGCAGCGCCGTGACGGGACACTACAATGAGCAGTTCTTC	CASSAVTGHYNEQFF
TRBV27	.	.	TRBJ2-3	TGTGCCAGCAGTTTCCGGGTCTCCCCGATGTATTTT	CASSFRVSPMYF
TRBV6-1	.	.	TRBJ2-6	TGTGCCAGCAGTGAACCGGCTGGGGCCAACGTCCTGACTTTC	CASSEPAGANVLTF
TRBV28	.	.	TRBJ1-6	TGTGCCGACTCAGAGGGGGGGTTCGGTTCACCCCTCCACTTT	CADSEGGFGSPLHF
TRBV10-3	few	TRBD2	TRBJ2-1	TGTGCCATGGGAGGGGTCACCGGGCAGTTCTTC	CAMGGVTGQFF
TRBV15	.	TRBD2	TRBJ2-5	TGTGCCACCAGCCAGCCGAGGGGACTAGCTAGGAAGACCCAGTACTTC	CATSQPRGLARKTQYF
TRBV6-7	few	TRBD1	TRBJ1-2	TGTGCCAGCAGTTGGACGGACGGGACAGGGGATCTGCGTGGCTACACCTTC	CASSWTDGTGDLRGYTF
TRBV5-1	.	TRBD1	TRBJ2-7	TGCGCCAGCAGCGCCGGGGACAGGTCGGACGAGCAGTACTTC	CASSAGDRSDEQYF
TRBV29-1	few	TRBD1	TRBJ2-5	TGCAGCGTTGCCGGACAGGGTGATCCCCAGTACTTC	CSVAGQGDPQYF
TRBV28	few	.	TRBJ2-5	TGTGCCAGCTGTCCTTGGGGAGAGGAGACCCAGTACTTC	CASCPWGEETQYF
TRBV12-3/TRBV12-4	.	.	TRBJ1-3	TGTGCCAGCGGCCGGGAGACCTCTGGAAACACCATATATTTT	CASGRETSGNTIYF
TRBV9	many	TRBD2	TRBJ2-1	TGTGCCAGCAGCGTAGCGGGGGGGCCGTATGAGCAGTTCTTC	CASSVAGGPYEQFF
TRBV7-2	.	.	TRBJ2-3	TGTGCCAGCAGCTTAGGAGGGGGGTCGGGGAGAACAGATACGCAGTATTTT	CASSLGGGSGRTDTQYF
TRBV7-2	.	.	TRBJ2-5	TGTGCCAGCAGCTTGTCCGGAATCCCAGAGACCCAGTACTTC	CASSLSGIPETQYF